This T cell receptor (beta chain) stems from a study of blood T cell repertoires in COVID-19. Authors' data handling: Amplification of reference gene primers was used by the study to estimate nucleated cell counts. Clones were sequenced by immunoSEQ multiplex PCR, and TCRdb holds only the in-frame ones, with some missing. V and J calls and clone size come straight from that table; D and trimming were deduced from the DNA. Found here are 350,000 to 450,000 clones, 85% to 90% of them singletons; the top ten hold 0.95% to 1.3%. This CDR3 has 13 residues. CDR1 is SGHTA and CDR2 is FQGNSA in the germline V gene. Of note for this clone: At one end the junction does not follow the germline gene, possibly because of a read error.

Across about two dozen US areas, participants ranged in age from roughly 18 to 89 years. This chain joins TRBV7-2 and TRBJ2-3; D is possibly TRBD1 (6 bases). Sequencing was performed on PBMCs or T cells enriched from blood (not recorded which). The origin of this receptor is a man between 25 and 39 years old who had recovered from COVID-19. CDR3 sequence (DNA): TGTGCCAGCAGCTCTTCCTGGACAGCTACGCAGTATTTT. Protein sequence: CASSSSWTATQYF.